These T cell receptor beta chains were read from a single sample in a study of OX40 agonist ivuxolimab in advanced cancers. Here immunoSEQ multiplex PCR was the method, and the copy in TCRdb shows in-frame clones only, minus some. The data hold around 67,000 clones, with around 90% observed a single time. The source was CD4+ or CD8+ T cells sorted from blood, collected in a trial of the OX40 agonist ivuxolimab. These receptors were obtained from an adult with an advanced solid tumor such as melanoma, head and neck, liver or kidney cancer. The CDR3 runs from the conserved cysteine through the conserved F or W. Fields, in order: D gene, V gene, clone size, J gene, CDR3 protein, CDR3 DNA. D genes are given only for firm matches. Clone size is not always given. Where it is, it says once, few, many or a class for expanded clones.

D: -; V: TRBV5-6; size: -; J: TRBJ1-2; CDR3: CASTRRGIGGYTF; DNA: TGTGCCAGCACCCGACGGGGGATAGGAGGCTACACCTTC
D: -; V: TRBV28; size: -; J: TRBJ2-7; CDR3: CASRPGTGSYEQYF; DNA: TGTGCCAGCAGGCCGGGGACGGGTTCCTACGAGCAGTACTTC
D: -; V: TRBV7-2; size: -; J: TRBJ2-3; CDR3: CASSLAAAAVLTDTQYF; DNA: TGTGCCAGCAGCTTAGCGGCCGCGGCCGTTCTCACAGATACGCAGTATTTT
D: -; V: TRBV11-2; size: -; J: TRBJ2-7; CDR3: CASSLSDGAYEQYF; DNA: TGTGCCAGCAGCTTATCCGACGGCGCCTACGAGCAGTACTTC
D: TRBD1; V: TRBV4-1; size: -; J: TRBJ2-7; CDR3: CASSQSGQGAYEQYF; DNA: TGCGCCAGCAGCCAGTCGGGACAGGGGGCCTACGAGCAGTACTTC
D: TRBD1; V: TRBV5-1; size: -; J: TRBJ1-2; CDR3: CASSTDRGLDGYTF; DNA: TGCGCCAGCAGCACGGACAGGGGGTTAGATGGCTACACCTTC
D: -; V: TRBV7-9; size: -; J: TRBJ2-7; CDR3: CAAGTGPYEQYF; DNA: TGTGCCGCCGGGACGGGACCCTACGAGCAGTACTTC
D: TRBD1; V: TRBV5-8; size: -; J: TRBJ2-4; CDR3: CASSFRQGLDIQYF; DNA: TGTGCCAGCAGCTTTAGACAGGGATTGGACATTCAGTACTTC
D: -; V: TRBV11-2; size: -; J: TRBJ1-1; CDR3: CASSLEGSEAFF; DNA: TGTGCCAGCAGCTTAGAGGGTTCTGAAGCTTTCTTT
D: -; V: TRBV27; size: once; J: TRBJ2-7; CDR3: CATRRGYEQYF; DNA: TGTGCCACCAGAAGGGGGTACGAGCAGTACTTC
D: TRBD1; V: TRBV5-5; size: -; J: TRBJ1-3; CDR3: CASSLLGTGQTGNTIYF; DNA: TGTGCCAGCAGCTTACTTGGGACAGGACAGACTGGAAACACCATATATTTT
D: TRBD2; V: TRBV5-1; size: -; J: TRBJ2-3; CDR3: CASSTQRGGSTDTQYF; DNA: TGCGCCAGCAGCACGCAGCGGGGGGGAAGCACAGATACGCAGTATTTT
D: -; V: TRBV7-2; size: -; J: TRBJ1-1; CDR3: CASSLGVLIPTEAFF; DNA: TGTGCCAGCAGCTTGGGAGTTCTCATACCGACTGAAGCTTTCTTT
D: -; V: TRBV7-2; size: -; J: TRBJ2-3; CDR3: CASSSITGTLTQYF; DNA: TGTGCCAGCAGCTCCATCACCGGGACTCTCACGCAGTATTTT
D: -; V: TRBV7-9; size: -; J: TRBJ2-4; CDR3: CASSQGGIPSGHIQYF; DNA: TGTGCCAGCAGCCAGGGGGGGATACCTTCGGGGCACATTCAGTACTTC
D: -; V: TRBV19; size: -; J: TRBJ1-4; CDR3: CATSTEFNEKLFF; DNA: TGTGCCACCTCGACAGAGTTCAATGAAAAACTGTTTTTT
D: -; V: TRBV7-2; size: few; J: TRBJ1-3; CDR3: CASSLVEGNTIYF; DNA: TGTGCCAGCAGCTTAGTTGAGGGAAACACCATATATTTT
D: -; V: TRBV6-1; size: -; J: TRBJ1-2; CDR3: CASSILASYTF; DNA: TGTGCCAGCAGTATTCTGGCTAGCTACACCTTC
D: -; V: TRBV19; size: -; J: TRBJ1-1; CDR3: CASSMGRPEAFF; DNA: TGTGCCAGTAGTATGGGACGGCCCGAAGCTTTCTTT
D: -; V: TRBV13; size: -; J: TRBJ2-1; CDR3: CASSLVDEQFF; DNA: TGTGCCAGCAGCTTAGTCGATGAGCAGTTCTTC
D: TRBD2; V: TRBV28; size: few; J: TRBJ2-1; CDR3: CASSRGGPSYNEQFF; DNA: TGTGCCAGCAGTCGCGGGGGGCCCTCCTACAATGAGCAGTTCTTC
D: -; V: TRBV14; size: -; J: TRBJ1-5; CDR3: CASKGNQPQHF; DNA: TGTGCCAGCAAGGGAAATCAGCCCCAGCATTTT
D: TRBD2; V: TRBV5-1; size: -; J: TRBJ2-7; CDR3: CASSLAGGGPGEQYF; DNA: TGCGCCAGCAGCTTGGCCGGCGGGGGGCCTGGAGAGCAATACTTC
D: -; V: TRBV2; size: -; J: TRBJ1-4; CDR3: CASSTGSSNEKLFF; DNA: TGTGCCAGCAGCACAGGTTCCTCTAATGAAAAACTGTTTTTT
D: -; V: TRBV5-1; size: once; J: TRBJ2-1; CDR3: CASSLGESLNVQFF; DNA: TGCGCCAGCAGCTTGGGAGAATCCCTCAATGTCCAGTTCTTC
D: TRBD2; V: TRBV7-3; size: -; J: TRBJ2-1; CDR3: CASSPKTSGGIVYNEQFF; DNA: TGTGCCAGCAGTCCAAAGACTAGCGGGGGGATCGTTTACAATGAGCAGTTCTTC
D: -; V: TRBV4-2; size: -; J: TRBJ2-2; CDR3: CASSREAGPGELFF; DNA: TGTGCCAGCAGTCGCGAGGCGGGCCCCGGGGAGCTGTTTTTT